This T cell receptor beta chain is drawn from a study of molecular identifiers for immune sequencing clone quantification. The study, taken as a whole, reports: It was shown that clones above 20 RNA copies held over 98% of effector molecules, but under 1% in naive cells.

From germline, CDR1 is SGHDT and CDR2 YYEEEE. This CDR3 spans 14 amino acids. With V trimmed by 4 bases and J by 7 bases, 7 bases remained unmatched. TCRdb itself ran the PCR reads through MiXCR, one entry per CDR3 protein. The sample carries some 41,000 distinct CDR3 sequences, roughly 18% recorded once. Concerning this clonotype: Antigen unknown.

The clonotype was recovered from a human donor in good health. Some libraries in this study had Jurkat cell RNA spiked in. The sequenced sample was naive CD8+ T cells from blood, with Jurkat cell RNA spiked in. The subset was: FACS-sorted CD8+CD4-CCR7+CD45RA+ naive T cells. The V and J genes are TRBV5-6 and TRBJ2-7; 11 bases align to TRBD1. The CDR3 coding sequence is TGTGCCAGCAGCACAGGACAGGGGGCTGAAGAGCAGTACTTC. Its translation: CASSTGQGAEEQYF. Full variable domain (missing parts from reference TRBV5-6 and TRBJ2-7): DAGVTQSPTHLIKTRGQQVTLRCSPKSGHDTVSWYQQALGQGPQFIFQYYEEEERQRGNFPDRFSGHQFPNYSSELNVNALLLGDSALYLCASSTGQGAEEQYFGPGTRLTVT.